The clone carrying this T cell receptor (beta chain) was seen a few times. Antigen specificity is unknown. The data stem from a study of cytomegalovirus exposure and HLA in healthy donors. Study-level background: Early release data held around 80 million unique TCRs from HLA-typed donors. Notes on the study in general: CMV serostatus was the only immune exposure information that was available. Later analysis showed TCR association rates varying by HLA locus, highest for DRB1 and lowest for HLA-C. Three chains linked to CMV were shown in vitro to be specific for CMV antigens.

Looked up from germline, CDR1 is SNHLY and CDR2 is FYNNEI. The V segment lost 7 bases and the J segment 6 bases; nucleotides outside the gene matches: 6. This CDR3 contains 13 residues. The PCR made use of 60 Vbeta and 13 Jbeta primers. Repertoires were generated with immunoSEQ multiplex PCR, while TCRdb's copy carries only in-frame clones and drops some. Of fewer than 130,000 clones in the sample, under 85% were seen once. The chain joins TRBV2 to TRBJ2-5; TRBD2 matches at 9 bases. This TCR was recovered from a man aged 30-40 years in good health and CMV-seropositive. Sequenced: PBMCs. The CDR3 loop is CASTGTSMQTQYF. The CDR3 coding sequence is TGTGCCAGCACTGGGACTAGCATGCAGACCCAGTACTTC.